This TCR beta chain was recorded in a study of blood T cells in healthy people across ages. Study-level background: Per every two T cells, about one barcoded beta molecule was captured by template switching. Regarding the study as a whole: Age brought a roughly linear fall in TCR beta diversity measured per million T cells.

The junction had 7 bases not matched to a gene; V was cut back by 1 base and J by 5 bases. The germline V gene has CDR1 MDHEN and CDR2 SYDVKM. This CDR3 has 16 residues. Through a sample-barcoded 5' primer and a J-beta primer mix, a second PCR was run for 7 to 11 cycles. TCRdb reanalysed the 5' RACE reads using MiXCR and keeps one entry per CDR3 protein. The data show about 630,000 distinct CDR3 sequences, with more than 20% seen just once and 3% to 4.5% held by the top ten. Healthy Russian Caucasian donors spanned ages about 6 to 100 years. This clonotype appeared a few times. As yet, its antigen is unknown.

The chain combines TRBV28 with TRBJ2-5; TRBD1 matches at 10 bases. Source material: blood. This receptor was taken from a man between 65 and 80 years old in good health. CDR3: CASSLSGTGEEETQYF. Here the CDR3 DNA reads TGTGCCAGCAGTTTATCCGGGACAGGGGAAGAGGAGACCCAGTACTTC.